This T cell receptor (beta chain) was found in a study of OX40 agonist ivuxolimab in advanced cancers. Study summary: Patient treatment consisted of intravenous ivuxolimab administration every 2 weeks at 0.01 to 10 mg/kg. A mean age of approximately 64 years, range about 20 to 85, was recorded, and more than 80% were male.

CDR3 length: 16 amino acids. Germline values: CDR1 SGHTS, CDR2 YDEGEE. Overall study findings and caveats: At 0.1-3.0 mg/kg, partial responders had clonal expansion among the lowest observed.

As for this clone: What it binds is unknown. At one end the junction does not follow the germline gene, possibly because of a read error.

Clones were read by immunoSEQ multiplex PCR, and TCRdb kept only the in-frame ones, dropping some. This table holds tens of thousands of clones, around 92% found once. The chain combines TRBV5-8 with TRBJ2-6; D uncertain. Sequencing was performed on CD4+ or CD8+ T cells sorted from blood, taken in a trial of the OX40 agonist ivuxolimab. This TCR came from an adult with an advanced solid tumor such as melanoma, head and neck, liver or kidney cancer. Here the CDR3 DNA reads TGTGCCAGCACACGCTTCCACACAAAGTCGGGCCAACGTCCTGACTTC. Amino acid sequence: CASTRFHTKSGQRPDF.